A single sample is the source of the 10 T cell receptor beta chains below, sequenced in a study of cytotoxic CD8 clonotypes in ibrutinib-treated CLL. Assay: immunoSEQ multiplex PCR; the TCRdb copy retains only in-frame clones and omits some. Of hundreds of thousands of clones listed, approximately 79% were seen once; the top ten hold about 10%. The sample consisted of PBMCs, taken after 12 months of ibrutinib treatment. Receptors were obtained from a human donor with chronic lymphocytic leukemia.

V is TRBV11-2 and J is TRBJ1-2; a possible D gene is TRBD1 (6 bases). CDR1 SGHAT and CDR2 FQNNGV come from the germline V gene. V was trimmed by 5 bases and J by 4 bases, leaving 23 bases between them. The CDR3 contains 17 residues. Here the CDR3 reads CASSHGLRGGFGYGYTF. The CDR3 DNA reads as TGTGCCAGCAGCCACGGGCTTCGTGGGGGCTTCGGCTATGGCTACACCTTC.

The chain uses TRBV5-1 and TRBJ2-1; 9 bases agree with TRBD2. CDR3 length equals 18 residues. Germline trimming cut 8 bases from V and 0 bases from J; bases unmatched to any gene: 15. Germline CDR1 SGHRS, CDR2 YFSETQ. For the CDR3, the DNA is TGCGCCAGTACCCCCGGGACTAGCTCCACCAGCTCCTACAATGAGCAGTTCTTC. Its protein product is CASTPGTSSTSSYNEQFF.

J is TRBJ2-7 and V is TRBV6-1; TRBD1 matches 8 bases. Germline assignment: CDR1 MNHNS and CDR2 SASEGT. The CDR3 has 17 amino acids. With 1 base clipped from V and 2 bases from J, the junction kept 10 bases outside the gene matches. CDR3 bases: TGTGCCAGCAGTGAAGTGGTCTTCGTACAGGGGGCCTACGAGCAGTACTTC. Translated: CASSEVVFVQGAYEQYF.

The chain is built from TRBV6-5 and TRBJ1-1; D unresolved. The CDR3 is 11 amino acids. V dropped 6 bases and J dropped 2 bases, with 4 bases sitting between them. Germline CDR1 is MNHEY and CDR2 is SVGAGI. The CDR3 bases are TGTGCCAGCAGCCCAAACACTGAAGCTTTCTTT. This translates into CASSPNTEAFF.

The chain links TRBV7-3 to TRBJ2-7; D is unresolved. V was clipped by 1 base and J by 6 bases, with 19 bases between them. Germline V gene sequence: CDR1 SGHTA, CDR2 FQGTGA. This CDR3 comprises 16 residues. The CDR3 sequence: CASSLMRWTRAGEQYF. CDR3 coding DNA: TGTGCCAGCAGCTTAATGAGGTGGACCCGAGCAGGCGAGCAGTACTTC.

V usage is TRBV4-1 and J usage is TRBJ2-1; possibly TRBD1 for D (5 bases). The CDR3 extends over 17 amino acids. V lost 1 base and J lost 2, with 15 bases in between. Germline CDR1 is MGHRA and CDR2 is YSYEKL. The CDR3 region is CASSQVHQGGPYNEQFF. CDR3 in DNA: TGCGCCAGCAGCCAAGTACACCAGGGTGGACCCTACAATGAGCAGTTCTTC.

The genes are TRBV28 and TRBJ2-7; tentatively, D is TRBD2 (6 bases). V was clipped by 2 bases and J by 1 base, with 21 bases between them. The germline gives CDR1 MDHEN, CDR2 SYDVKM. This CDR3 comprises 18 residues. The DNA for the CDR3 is TGTGCCAGCAGTTTAATCTCGTCGGGGCTAGGAGGGTCCTACGAGCAGTACTTC. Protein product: CASSLISSGLGGSYEQYF.

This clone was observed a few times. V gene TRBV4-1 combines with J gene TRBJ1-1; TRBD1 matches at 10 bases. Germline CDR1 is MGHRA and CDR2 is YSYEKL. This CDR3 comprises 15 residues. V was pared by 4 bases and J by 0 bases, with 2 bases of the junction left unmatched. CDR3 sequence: CASSRGTGVNTEAFF. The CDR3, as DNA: TGCGCCAGCAGCCGAGGGACAGGGGTGAACACTGAAGCTTTCTTT.

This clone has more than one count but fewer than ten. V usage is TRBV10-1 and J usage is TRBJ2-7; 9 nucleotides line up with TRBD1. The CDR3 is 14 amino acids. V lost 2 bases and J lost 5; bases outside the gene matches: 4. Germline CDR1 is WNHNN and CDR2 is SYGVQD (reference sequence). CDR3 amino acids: CASSEPGQGNEQYF. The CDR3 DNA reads TGCGCCAGCAGTGAGCCGGGACAGGGAAACGAGCAGTACTTC.

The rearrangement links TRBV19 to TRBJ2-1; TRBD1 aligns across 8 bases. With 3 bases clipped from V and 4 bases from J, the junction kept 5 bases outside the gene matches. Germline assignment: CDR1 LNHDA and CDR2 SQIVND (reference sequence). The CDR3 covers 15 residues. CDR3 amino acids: CASSIGHRGYNEQFF. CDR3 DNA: TGTGCCAGTAGTATCGGCCACAGGGGGTACAATGAGCAGTTCTTC.